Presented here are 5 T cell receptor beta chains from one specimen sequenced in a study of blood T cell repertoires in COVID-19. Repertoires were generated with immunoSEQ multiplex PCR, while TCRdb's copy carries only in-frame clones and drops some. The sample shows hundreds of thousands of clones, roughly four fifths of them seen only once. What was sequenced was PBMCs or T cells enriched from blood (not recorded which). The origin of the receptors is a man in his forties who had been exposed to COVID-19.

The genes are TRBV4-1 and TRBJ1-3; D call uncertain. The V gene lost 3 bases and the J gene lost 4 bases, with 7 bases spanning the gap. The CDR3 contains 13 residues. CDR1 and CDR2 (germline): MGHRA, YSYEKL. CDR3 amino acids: CASSQVQGNTIYF. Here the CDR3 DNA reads TGCGCCAGCAGCCAGGTACAAGGAAACACCATATATTTT.

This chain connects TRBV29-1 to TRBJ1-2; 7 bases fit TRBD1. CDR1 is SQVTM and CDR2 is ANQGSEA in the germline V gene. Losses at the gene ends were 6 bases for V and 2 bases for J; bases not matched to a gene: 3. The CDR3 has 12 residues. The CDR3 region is CSVGGQNYGYTF. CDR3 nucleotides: TGCAGCGTGGGGGGACAGAACTATGGCTACACCTTC.

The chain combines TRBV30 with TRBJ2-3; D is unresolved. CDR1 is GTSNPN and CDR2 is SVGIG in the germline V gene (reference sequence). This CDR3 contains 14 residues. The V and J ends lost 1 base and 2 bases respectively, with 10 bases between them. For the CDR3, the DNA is TGTGCCTGGAGTGGGGTCGCGGTCACAGATACGCAGTATTTT. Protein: CAWSGVAVTDTQYF.

The CDR3 here is CASSPFAYGEVSAPQYF. The CDR3 DNA sequence: TGTGCCAGCTCACCATTCGCCTATGGAGAAGTCTCGGCCCCGCAGTATTTT. The chain recombines TRBV18 with TRBJ2-3; unclear D gene. Germline V gives CDR1 KGHSH, CDR2 LQKENI. Trimming took off 2 bases at V and 10 bases at J, with 25 bases between the two ends. The CDR3 runs to 17 residues.

The CDR3 region has the DNA TGTGCCAGCAGCTTCCTCGGGGGAGGAAGGCCAGATACGCAGTATTTT. It codes for CASSFLGGGRPDTQYF. This rearrangement joins TRBV7-9 to TRBJ2-3, with TRBD2 as a possible D gene (6 bases). Germline CDR1 SEHNR, CDR2 FQNEAQ (reference sequence). This CDR3 comprises 16 residues. V gave up 3 bases and J gave up 4 bases, with 17 bases separating them.